These 23 T cell receptor beta chains came from one sample sequenced in a study of CD8+CD57+ T cells in acquired aplastic anemia (dated 2018 in TCRdb). Patients chosen for sequencing had shown expansion of CD8+CD57+ cells by flow cytometry. Instrument used: Illumina HiSeq 2000. Genomic DNA served as template for TCR beta VDJ combination and CDR3 sequence profiling. The public reads were quality trimmed at Q25 with fastp and then assembled into clones with MiXCR by TCRdb, keeping productive beta chains. Rows merge per CDR3 protein into single entries with the most common DNA and genes. This sample lists 200,000 to 250,000 distinct CDR3 sequences; roughly 60% were detected once. Together, the top ten hold 58% of the sample. Material for sequencing was sorted CD4+, CD8+, or CD8+CD57+ T cells (not recorded which) from PBMCs. The receptors derive from a human donor with aplastic anemia.

The table lists this clonotype with a few counts. With a much larger clone just one base away, this may be a read error. The chain has TRBV6-4 and TRBJ1-1; the D is unclear. The CDR3 runs to 13 residues. CDR1 is MRHNA and CDR2 is SNTAGT in the germline V gene. The V end was cut by 0 bases, the J end by 3 bases, with 5 bases between. CDR3 residues: CASSDSPDTEAFF. The CDR3 coding sequence is TGTGCCAGCAGTGACTCGCCAGACACTGAAGCTTTCTTT.

The V call is TRBV15, the J call TRBJ2-5; TRBD1 matches 9 bases. The CDR3 extends over 18 amino acids. V lost 4 bases and J lost 4; bases outside the gene matches: 16. Germline CDR1 reads LNHNV; CDR2 reads YYDKDF (reference sequence). This chain's CDR3 is CATSINKVGTGWRETQYF. CDR3 nucleotide sequence: TGTGCCACCAGCATTAATAAAGTGGGGACAGGGTGGCGAGAGACCCAGTACTTC.

This clonotype was seen at least ten times. The chain links TRBV28 to TRBJ2-5, with D maybe TRBD1 (6 bases). The V gene lost 5 bases and the J gene lost 1 base, with 17 bases spanning the gap. The CDR3 spans 16 residues. CDR1 MDHEN and CDR2 SYDVKM come from the germline V gene. The CDR3 reads CASSPLEQGIQETQYF. In nucleotides, the CDR3 is TGTGCCAGCAGTCCTTTGGAGCAGGGGATCCAAGAGACCCAGTACTTC.

This clonotype was picked up one time. V and J are TRBV24-1 and TRBJ2-3; 8 bases align to TRBD2. Germline V lookup: CDR1 KGHDR, CDR2 SFDVKD. V was pared by 0 bases and J by 6 bases, with 7 bases of the junction left unmatched. The CDR3 is 16 amino acids. The CDR3 bases are TGTGCCACCAGTGATTTGCCCGGGAGGGCGTTCGATACGCAGTATTTT. Protein: CATSDLPGRAFDTQYF.

The CDR3 DNA sequence: TGTGCCACCAGTGCTGGGTACAATGAGCAGTTCTTC. Translation: CATSAGYNEQFF. The chain carries TRBV24-1 and TRBJ2-1; D is ambiguous. CDR1 is KGHDR, CDR2 SFDVKD, per germline. The CDR3 is 12 residues long. Trimming shortened V by 5 bases and J by 4 bases, and 5 bases separated the two germline ends.

CDR3 loop: CATSDEFSNQPQHF. CDR3 DNA: TGTGCCACCAGTGATGAGTTTAGCAATCAGCCCCAGCATTTT. This chain links TRBV24-1 with TRBJ1-5; D uncertain. Trimming took 3 bases from V and 0 from J, leaving 5 bases between them. The germline V gene encodes CDR1 KGHDR and CDR2 SFDVKD. CDR3 length: 14 residues.

This clonotype was observed a few times. The chain links TRBV15 to TRBJ1-6; 9 bases agree with TRBD1. J gave up 10 bases and V 3 bases, and 10 bases lay outside the gene matches. This CDR3 has 16 residues. Germline V lookup: CDR1 LNHNV, CDR2 YYDKDF (reference sequence). The CDR3 coding sequence is TGTGCCACCAGCAGTTTAGGGACAGGGAGCGGATCACCCCTCCACTTT. Its protein is CATSSLGTGSGSPLHF.

In its sample, this clonotype was seen a few times. The chain links TRBV7-9 to TRBJ2-5; TRBD1 might be the D (5 bases). The germline gives CDR1 SEHNR, CDR2 FQNEAQ (reference sequence). CDR3 length: 12 residues. Trimming took off 1 base at V and 14 bases at J, with 14 bases between the two ends. CDR3 region: CASSLGQGRIYF. The CDR3 bases are TGTGCCAGCAGCTTAGGGCAGGGCCGCATTTACTTC.

This chain uses TRBV20-1 with TRBJ2-3; 14 positions agree with TRBD2. The V gene's germline CDR1 is DFQATT and CDR2 SNEGSKA (reference sequence). J was trimmed by 5 bases and V by 1 base; bases with no gene match: 8. This CDR3 spans 17 amino acids. DNA for the CDR3: TGCAGTGCTAGAGCTGGGACTAGCGGGAGTGAAAGAGATACGCAGTATTTT. Protein product: CSARAGTSGSERDTQYF.

This clonotype was seen repeatedly, ten times or more. The genes are TRBV4-1 and TRBJ2-5, with TRBD2 matching over 8 bases. The CDR3 runs to 14 residues. The germline V gene has CDR1 MGHRA and CDR2 YSYEKL. Losses at the gene ends were 4 bases for V and 3 bases for J; bases not matched to a gene: 4. CDR3 residues: CASSRTSGEETQYF. The CDR3 nucleotides are TGCGCCAGCAGCCGCACTAGCGGCGAAGAGACCCAGTACTTC.

This rearrangement joins TRBV10-3 to TRBJ2-3; 12 bases are shared with TRBD2. Per the germline V gene, CDR1 is ENHRY and CDR2 is SYGVKD. With 2 bases clipped from V and 8 bases from J, the junction kept 11 bases outside the gene matches. This CDR3 is built from 17 residues. CDR3 sequence: CAISEPTSGGGLGTQYF. CDR3 coding DNA: TGTGCCATCAGTGAGCCGACTAGCGGGGGTGGGTTGGGTACGCAGTATTTT.

For this clonotype: Sequence at one end of the junction differs from germline and may be a read error. The chain combines TRBV7-9 with TRBJ1-1; a possible D gene is TRBD1 (6 bases). The CDR3 is made up of 13 amino acids. CDR1 SEHNR and CDR2 FQNEAQ come from the germline V gene (reference sequence). In nucleotides, the CDR3 is TGTGCCAGCAGCCTTGGAGGGGACACTGAAACTTTCTTT. Translating gives CASSLGGDTETFF.

The chain is built from TRBV10-3 and TRBJ2-2; TRBD2 agrees at 8 bases. The CDR3 has 15 amino acids. Per the germline V gene, CDR1 is ENHRY and CDR2 is SYGVKD. The trim removed 6 bases at V and 1 base at J, leaving 4 bases unmatched. The CDR3 loop is CAISVTSGNTGELFF. The CDR3 DNA is TGTGCCATCAGCGTAACTAGCGGGAACACCGGGGAGCTGTTTTTT.

V usage is TRBV19 and J usage is TRBJ2-7; D might be TRBD1 (8 bases). Germline lookup yields CDR1 LNHDA and CDR2 SQIVND (reference sequence). V was trimmed by 4 bases and J by 2 bases, leaving 15 bases between them. CDR3 length: 15 amino acids. The CDR3 sequence is CASSKDREGAYEQYF. CDR3 DNA: TGTGCCAGTAGTAAGGACAGGGAGGGTGCCTACGAGCAGTACTTC. Variable domain in full (rest from reference TRBV19 and TRBJ2-7): DGGITQSPKYLFRKEGQNVTLSCEQNLNHDAMYWYRQDPGQGLRLIYYSQIVNDFQKGDIAEGYSVSREKKESFPLTVTSAQKNPTAFYLCASSKDREGAYEQYFGPGTRLTVT.

The CDR3 sequence: CASSVDGQGDQPQHF. The CDR3 nucleotides are TGTGCCAGCAGCGTAGACGGACAGGGGGATCAGCCCCAGCATTTT. The genes are TRBV9 and TRBJ1-5; TRBD1 aligns across 10 bases. The V segment lost 0 bases and the J segment 5 bases; nucleotides outside the gene matches: 2. Germline CDR1 reads SGDLS; CDR2 reads YYNGEE. The CDR3 contains 15 residues. The variable domain in full, with the rest retrieved from reference TRBV9 and TRBJ1-5, is DSGVTQTPKHLITATGQRVTLRCSPRSGDLSVYWYQQSLDQGLQFLIQYYNGEERAKGNILERFSAQQFPDLHSELNLSSLELGDSALYFCASSVDGQGDQPQHFGDGTRLSIL.

This sequence joins TRBV24-1 and TRBJ2-1; no reliable D call. The ends were cut back, 4 bases at V and 5 bases at J, with 11 bases in the middle. The CDR3 runs 14 residues. Germline V gives CDR1 KGHDR, CDR2 SFDVKD. The CDR3 protein is CATSDPASNNEQFF. The DNA for the CDR3 is TGTGCCACCAGTGACCCCGCTAGTAACAATGAGCAGTTCTTC.

The chain recombines TRBV2 with TRBJ2-5; TRBD2 might be the D (6 bases). Germline V lookup: CDR1 SNHLY, CDR2 FYNNEI. There are 16 residues in the CDR3. Between the trimmed V and J ends, which lost 7 bases and 3 bases, there was a span of 21 bases. CDR3 bases: TGTGCCAGCACCTCGCCGGAGTTTGGGGGGAAAGAGACCCAGTACTTC. Its translation: CASTSPEFGGKETQYF. The full variable domain, its missing parts supplied by reference TRBV2 and TRBJ2-5, is EPEVTQTPSHQVTQMGQEVILRCVPISNHLYFYWYRQILGQKVEFLVSFYNNEISEKSEIFDDQFSVERPDGSNFTLKIRSTKLEDSAMYFCASTSPEFGGKETQYFGPGTRLLVL.

This clonotype occurred a few times. The rearrangement links TRBV20-1 to TRBJ2-7; D assignment may be TRBD1 or TRBD2 (5 bases each). V lost 4 bases and J 0 bases, leaving 13 bases between the germline ends. The germline V gene encodes CDR1 DFQATT and CDR2 SNEGSKA (reference sequence). The CDR3 is 14 amino acids. The CDR3 region has the DNA TGCAGTGCTATTCCCTACGGGGCCTCCTACGAGCAGTACTTC. Translation gives CSAIPYGASYEQYF.

This clonotype was seen repeatedly, ten times or more. This rearrangement joins TRBV19 to TRBJ1-6, with TRBD1 as a possible D gene (5 bases). Germline CDR1 and CDR2: LNHDA and SQIVND (reference sequence). The V end lost 5 bases, the J end lost 0 bases, and 8 bases lay between the germline ends. The CDR3 length is 15 residues. CDR3 amino acids: CASSPGSSYNSPLHF. As DNA, the CDR3 is TGTGCCAGTAGTCCAGGGAGCTCCTATAATTCACCCCTCCACTTT. The full variable domain, rest sourced from reference TRBV19 and TRBJ1-6, is DGGITQSPKYLFRKEGQNVTLSCEQNLNHDAMYWYRQDPGQGLRLIYYSQIVNDFQKGDIAEGYSVSREKKESFPLTVTSAQKNPTAFYLCASSPGSSYNSPLHFGNGTRLTVT.

The genes are TRBV2 and TRBJ2-2; TRBD1 matches at 7 bases. V trimming: 6 bases; J trimming: 6 bases; junction bases outside the gene matches: 4. The CDR3 is made up of 13 amino acids. Germline V gives CDR1 SNHLY, CDR2 FYNNEI. The CDR3 sequence: CASRTGSAGELFF. In DNA, the CDR3 is TGTGCCAGCAGGACAGGGTCGGCCGGGGAGCTGTTTTTT. The variable domain in full, completed from reference TRBV2 and TRBJ2-2, reads EPEVTQTPSHQVTQMGQEVILRCVPISNHLYFYWYRQILGQKVEFLVSFYNNEISEKSEIFDDQFSVERPDGSNFTLKIRSTKLEDSAMYFCASRTGSAGELFFGEGSRLTVL.

The V gene is TRBV2, the J gene TRBJ1-4; D is ambiguous. The V gene lost 7 bases and the J gene lost 4 bases, with 10 bases spanning the gap. The CDR3 length is 13 residues. CDR1 is SNHLY and CDR2 is FYNNEI in the germline V gene. CDR3 in DNA: TGTGCCAGCATCCGGGCCAATAATGAAAAACTGTTTTTT. It yields the protein CASIRANNEKLFF.

The V call is TRBV5-1, the J call TRBJ1-1; D is unresolved. Germline V gene lookup returns CDR1 SGHRS and CDR2 YFSETQ. The CDR3 length is 14 residues. With 0 bases removed from V and 0 bases from J, the gap between germline ends came to 6 bases. CDR3 bases: TGCGCCAGCAGCTTGGTATCGGTGAACACTGAAGCTTTCTTT. Its translation: CASSLVSVNTEAFF. Supplemented by reference TRBV5-1 and TRBJ1-1, the full variable domain reads KAGVTQTPRYLIKTRGQQVTLSCSPISGHRSVSWYQQTPGQGLQFLFEYFSETQRNKGNFPGRFSGRQFSNSRSEMNVSTLELGDSALYLCASSLVSVNTEAFFGQGTRLTVV.

The chain recombines TRBV9 with TRBJ2-3; D may be TRBD2 (5 bases). V was cut by 0 bases and J by 4 bases, with 9 bases left in between. This CDR3 is 14 amino acids long. Germline V gene lookup returns CDR1 SGDLS and CDR2 YYNGEE. The CDR3 reads CASSVARGSDTQYF. DNA for the CDR3: TGTGCCAGCAGCGTAGCGAGAGGGTCAGATACGCAGTATTTT.